This T cell receptor (beta chain) comes out of a study of T cell responses to AZD1222 COVID-19 vaccine. Study-wide findings and caveats: Reportedly, nearly half of unique spike TCRs recognized epitopes outside B.1.351/B.1.1.7 mutations. Compared with day 0, the breadth and depth of the Spike-specific TCR repertoire rose significantly after two doses of AZD1222. Donors skewed white British and female; clonal diversity was possibly underestimated.

Concerning this clone: Its antigen is unknown.

The CDR3 is 14 amino acids. Deletions cut 5 bases from V and 2 bases from J, with 7 bases between. Germline V lookup: CDR1 LNHNV, CDR2 YYDKDF (reference sequence). Data came from immunoSEQ multiplex PCR; TCRdb stores just in-frame clones and leaves some out. The repertoire has 95,000 to 150,000 clones, under 85% of them found once; the top ten carry about 6%. The material was peripheral blood, obtained on day 0 of AZD1222 vaccination. This sequence was found in an adult in good health. This chain connects TRBV15 to TRBJ1-6, with D hard to call. The CDR3 sequence is CATSPEPYNSPLHF. CDR3 DNA: TGTGCCACCAGCCCGGAGCCCTATAATTCACCCCTCCACTTT. Complete variable domain (other parts from reference TRBV15 and TRBJ1-6): DAMVIQNPRYQVTQFGKPVTLSCSQTLNHNVMYWYQQKSSQAPKLLFHYYDKDFNNEADTPDNFQSRRPNTSFCFLDIRSPGLGDTAMYLCATSPEPYNSPLHFGNGTRLTVT.